This TCR beta chain was identified during a study of human CD8 memory T cell subsets. Overall study findings and caveats: Estimation by Chao1 suggested that stem-like memory T cells had more diversity than did precursor exhausted T cells.

There are 15 residues in the CDR3. Worth noting for this clonotype: Its cognate antigen is unknown.

The TCR beta sequencing libraries came from UMI-labeled 5' RACE. TCRdb reprocessed the 5' RACE reads, keeping one entry per CDR3 protein, no DNA. Listed are about 9,200 distinct CDR3 sequences; about 20% falls within the top ten. This receptor was identified in a human donor in good health. Sequencing input: CD8+ stem-like memory T cells (TSCM and TCM) sorted from PBMCs. Subset noted: stem-like memory CD8 T cells (TSTEM), CCR7+ PD-1- TIGIT-. V is TRBV12-3 or TRBV12-4 and J is TRBJ2-2; TCRdb lists TRBD1, though no DNA is available to test this call. The CDR3 sequence: CASLGDRTPGGELFF.